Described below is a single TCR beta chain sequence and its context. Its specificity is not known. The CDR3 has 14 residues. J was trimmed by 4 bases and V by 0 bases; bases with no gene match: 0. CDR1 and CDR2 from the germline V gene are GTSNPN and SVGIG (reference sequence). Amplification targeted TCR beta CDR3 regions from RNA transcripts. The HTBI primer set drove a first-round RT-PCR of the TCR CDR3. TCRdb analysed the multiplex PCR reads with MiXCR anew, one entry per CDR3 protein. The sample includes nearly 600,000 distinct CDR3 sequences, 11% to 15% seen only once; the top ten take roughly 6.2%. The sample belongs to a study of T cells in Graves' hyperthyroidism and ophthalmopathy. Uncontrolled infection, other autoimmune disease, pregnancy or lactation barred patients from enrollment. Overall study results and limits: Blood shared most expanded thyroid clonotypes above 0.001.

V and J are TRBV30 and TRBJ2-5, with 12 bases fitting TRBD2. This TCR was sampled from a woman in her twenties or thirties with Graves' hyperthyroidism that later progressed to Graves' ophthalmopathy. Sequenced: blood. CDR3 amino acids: CAWSVGLAGETQYF. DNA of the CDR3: TGTGCCTGGAGTGTGGGACTAGCGGGAGAGACCCAGTACTTC. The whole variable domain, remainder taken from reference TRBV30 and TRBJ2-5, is SQTIHQWPATLVQPVGSPLSLECTVEGTSNPNLYWYRQAAGRGLQLLFYSVGIGQISSEVPQNLSASRPQDRQFILSSKKLLLSDSGFYLCAWSVGLAGETQYFGPGTRLLVL.